This is a list of T cell receptor beta chains from one sample in a study of T cells in Graves' hyperthyroidism and ophthalmopathy. TCRdb used MiXCR to reprocess the multiplex PCR reads, holding one entry per CDR3 protein. The sample gives approximately 600,000 distinct CDR3 sequences, less than 25% of which show up once; roughly 30% is in the top ten. What was sequenced was blood. The receptor source for this set is a man aged 25-45 years with Graves' ophthalmopathy. Both conserved end residues are part of each CDR3. A D gene is named only where the DNA matches it firmly. For some rows the clone size is stated as once, few or many, or as a class when expanded; others skip it.

abundance	v_gene	d_gene	j_gene	CDR3aa	CDR3nt
few	TRBV24-1	NA	TRBJ2-2	CATSDPGLPGELFF	TGTGCCACCAGTGACCCCGGACTCCCCGGGGAGCTGTTTTTT
NA	TRBV11-2	TRBD2	TRBJ2-7	CASSSFSSGGFYEQYF	TGTGCCAGCAGCTCCTTTTCTAGCGGGGGTTTCTACGAGCAGTACTTC
many	TRBV11-2	TRBD1	TRBJ1-1	CASRDRDTEAFF	TGTGCCAGCAGGGACAGGGACACTGAAGCTTTCTTT
many	TRBV7-9	TRBD1	TRBJ2-1	CASRKGQGIDNEQFF	TGTGCCAGCAGAAAAGGACAGGGAATTGACAATGAGCAGTTCTTC
NA	TRBV5-4	NA	TRBJ2-2	CASNYKGVTGELFF	TGTGCCAGCAACTACAAGGGGGTCACCGGGGAGCTGTTTTTT
few	TRBV27	NA	TRBJ2-5	CASSWSGAGETQYF	TGTGCCAGCAGTTGGTCGGGGGCTGGGGAGACCCAGTACTTC
NA	TRBV4-2	NA	TRBJ2-2	CASSQVSEELFF	TGTGCCAGCAGCCAAGTTTCCGAAGAGCTGTTTTTT
few	TRBV7-8	NA	TRBJ2-6	CASSLDFQESGANVLTF	TGTGCCAGCAGCTTAGATTTTCAGGAGTCCGGGGCCAACGTCCTGACTTTC
few	TRBV12-3/TRBV12-4	NA	TRBJ2-1	CASNNRRDGYNEQFF	TGTGCCAGCAATAACAGGCGAGACGGATACAATGAGCAGTTCTTC
many	TRBV6-5	NA	TRBJ2-7	CASSYGPTYEQYF	TGTGCCAGCAGTTACGGCCCCACCTACGAGCAGTACTTC
few	TRBV6-1	NA	TRBJ2-3	CASKAVGGTTDTQYF	TGTGCCAGCAAGGCTGTCGGGGGTACAACAGATACGCAGTATTTT
NA	TRBV20-1	NA	TRBJ2-7	CSALLYEQYF	TGCAGTGCCTTACTATACGAGCAGTACTTC
few	TRBV11-2	TRBD2	TRBJ2-1	CASGVAGGASYNEQFF	TGTGCCAGCGGGGTAGCGGGAGGAGCCTCCTACAATGAGCAGTTCTTC
few	TRBV7-9	NA	TRBJ1-6	CASSPRGDRNSPLHF	TGTGCCAGCAGCCCGAGGGGCGATAGGAATTCACCCCTCCACTTT
NA	TRBV12-3/TRBV12-4	NA	TRBJ1-6	CASSLDDRDNSPLHF	TGTGCCAGCAGTTTAGATGACAGAGATAATTCACCCCTCCACTTT
many	TRBV6-6	NA	TRBJ1-2	CASSYSPGAEGGYTF	TGTGCCAGCAGTTACTCCCCAGGCGCCGAGGGAGGCTACACCTTC
NA	TRBV6-2/TRBV6-3	TRBD2	TRBJ2-7	CASSGLANLVEQYF	TGTGCCAGCAGTGGACTAGCAAATCTGGTCGAGCAGTACTTC
few	TRBV4-2	TRBD2	TRBJ2-5	CASSQDLAGGPSETQYF	TGTGCCAGCAGCCAAGATCTAGCGGGAGGGCCATCAGAGACCCAGTACTTC
many	TRBV28	NA	TRBJ2-1	CASSSTGPFYNEQFF	TGTGCCAGCAGTTCAACCGGCCCCTTCTACAATGAGCAGTTCTTC
few	TRBV6-9	NA	TRBJ1-5	CASSYERDSNQPQHF	TGTGCCAGCAGTTACGAGAGGGATAGCAATCAGCCCCAGCATTTT
few	TRBV6-1	TRBD1	TRBJ2-5	CASSARGLGETQYF	TGTGCCAGCAGTGCCAGGGGGTTAGGAGAGACCCAGTACTTC
many	TRBV28	NA	TRBJ2-7	CASSLRAGYEQYF	TGTGCCAGCAGTTTAAGGGCAGGCTACGAGCAGTACTTC
NA	TRBV7-9	NA	TRBJ1-6	CASSSDSLSPLHF	TGTGCCAGCAGCTCGGACAGTCTTTCACCCCTCCACTTT
NA	TRBV4-1	NA	TRBJ2-7	CASGAQGGLRTYEQYF	TGCGCCAGTGGGGCCCAGGGGGGGCTGAGGACCTACGAGCAGTACTTC
NA	TRBV7-9	NA	TRBJ1-1	CASSLGGAANTEASF	TGTGCCAGCAGCTTAGGGGGCGCGGCGAACACTGAAGCTTCCTTT
NA	TRBV4-3	NA	TRBJ2-1	CASSQARSRLGYEQFF	TGCGCCAGCAGCCAAGCTCGAAGCCGACTAGGATATGAGCAGTTCTTC
NA	TRBV7-9	NA	TRBJ1-4	CASSFGLSTNEKLFF	TGTGCCAGCAGCTTTGGCCTCTCAACTAATGAAAAACTGTTTTTT
many	TRBV28	TRBD1	TRBJ2-3	CASSSTRDRATDTQYF	TGTGCCAGCAGTTCAACCCGGGACAGGGCTACAGATACGCAGTATTTT
NA	TRBV28	TRBD1	TRBJ2-3	CASSSRQGLGTDTQYF	TGTGCCAGCAGTTCCCGACAGGGTTTGGGGACAGATACGCAGTATTTT
NA	TRBV18	NA	TRBJ1-4	CASSPNAAALGEKLFF	TGTGCCAGCTCACCAAACGCGGCAGCCCTGGGAGAAAAACTGTTTTTT
NA	TRBV5-1	NA	TRBJ1-2	CASSPEGRFDGYTF	TGCGCCAGCAGCCCGGAGGGCAGGTTTGATGGCTACACCTTC
NA	TRBV24-1	NA	TRBJ2-3	CATSDSGVSTDTQYF	TGTGCCACCAGTGATTCTGGAGTGTCCACAGATACGCAGTATTTT
NA	TRBV20-1	NA	TRBJ2-7	CSARVKGYEQYF	TGCAGTGCTAGAGTAAAGGGCTACGAGCAGTACTTC
NA	TRBV28	NA	TRBJ1-1	CASSPLENRASEAFF	TGTGCCAGCAGCCCACTTGAGAACAGGGCGTCTGAAGCTTTCTTT
NA	TRBV6-1	TRBD1	TRBJ1-5	CASSDGTGVNQPQHF	TGTGCCAGCAGTGATGGGACAGGGGTCAATCAGCCCCAGCATTTT
many	TRBV7-2	NA	TRBJ1-6	CASSLPSPHSPLHF	TGTGCCAGCAGCCTCCCGTCCCCTCATTCACCCCTCCACTTT
many	TRBV7-2	NA	TRBJ2-3	CASSLGLTADTQYF	TGTGCCAGCAGCTTAGGACTAACGGCAGATACGCAGTATTTT
NA	TRBV28	TRBD1	TRBJ2-3	CASSPQGGGLDTQYF	TGTGCCAGCAGTCCACAAGGGGGCGGTTTAGATACGCAGTATTTT
few	TRBV29-1	NA	TRBJ1-1	CSVAVRGEFATEAFF	TGCAGCGTTGCGGTACGGGGGGAGTTCGCCACTGAAGCTTTCTTT
many	TRBV5-1	TRBD2	TRBJ2-1	CASSFMSLSGQEQFF	TGCGCCAGCAGCTTTATGTCGCTTAGCGGGCAGGAGCAGTTCTTC
NA	TRBV13	TRBD2	TRBJ2-7	CASSLVTSGRGLAYEQYF	TGTGCCAGCAGCTTAGTAACTAGCGGGAGGGGTTTGGCCTACGAGCAGTACTTC